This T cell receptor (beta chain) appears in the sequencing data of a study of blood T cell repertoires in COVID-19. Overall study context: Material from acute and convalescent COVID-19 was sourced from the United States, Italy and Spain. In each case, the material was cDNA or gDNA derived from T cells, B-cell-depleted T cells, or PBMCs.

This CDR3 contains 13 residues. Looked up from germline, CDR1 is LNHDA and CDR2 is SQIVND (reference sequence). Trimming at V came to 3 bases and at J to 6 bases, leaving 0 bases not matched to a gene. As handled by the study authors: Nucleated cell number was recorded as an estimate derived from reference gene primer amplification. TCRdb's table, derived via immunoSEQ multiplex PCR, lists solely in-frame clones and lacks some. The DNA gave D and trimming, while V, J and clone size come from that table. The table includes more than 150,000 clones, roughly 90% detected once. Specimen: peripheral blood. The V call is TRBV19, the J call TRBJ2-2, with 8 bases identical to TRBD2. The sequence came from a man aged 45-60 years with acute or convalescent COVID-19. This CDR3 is CASSIGRAGELFF. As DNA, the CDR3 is TGTGCCAGTAGTATCGGGAGGGCCGGGGAGCTGTTTTTT.